Following are 8 T cell receptor beta chains from one sample sequenced in a study of T cells after yellow fever vaccination. TCRdb independently ran MiXCR on the 5' RACE reads; one entry per CDR3 protein. The sample includes a few hundred thousand distinct CDR3 sequences, about 5% of them seen just once. This material consisted of CD4+ T cells sorted from PBMCs, taken on the day of the yellow fever booster vaccination. The receptors stem from a man younger than 30 who received the YFV17D yellow fever vaccine.

This clonotype turned up a few times. This sequence joins TRBV5-1 and TRBJ2-7; TRBD2 agrees at 7 bases. The germline V gene has CDR1 SGHRS and CDR2 YFSETQ. V lost 1 base and J lost 7; bases outside the gene matches: 11. The CDR3 contains 15 residues. The CDR3 sequence: CASSLPGGSRGEQYF. The CDR3 DNA is TGCGCCAGCAGCTTGCCCGGGGGGTCCCGTGGGGAGCAGTACTTC.

This rearrangement joins TRBV18 to TRBJ1-1; D is perhaps TRBD1 (5 bases). The germline gives CDR1 KGHSH, CDR2 LQKENI. The length of the CDR3 is 16 residues. Trimming shortened V by 5 bases and J by 0 bases, and 16 bases separated the two germline ends. Here the CDR3 DNA reads TGTGCCAGCTCAGCTTTAACCGGGACGGTGAACACTGAAGCTTTCTTT. It is translated as CASSALTGTVNTEAFF.

In this sample, this clonotype turned up many times. The chain carries TRBV6-5 and TRBJ2-1, with 7 bases identical to TRBD2. The V gene end was trimmed by 7 bases and the J gene end by 14 bases; junction bases not matched to a gene: 8. The CDR3 length is 11 residues. CDR1 and CDR2 (germline): MNHEY, SVGAGI. The CDR3 nucleotides read TGTGCCAGCATTCGGGGAGGGACCAAGTTCTTC. Translating it yields CASIRGGTKFF.

The sample holds many counts of this clonotype. The chain couples TRBV12-3 or TRBV12-4 to TRBJ2-2; 8 positions match TRBD2. This CDR3 region has 22 residues. Trimming cost V 6 bases and J 2 bases; bases outside gene matches: 26. In nucleotides, the CDR3 is TGTGCCAGCAGCCCGCGGAGGAGCGGGGGCCGGACTCATCTCACCAACACCGGGGAGCTGTTTTTT. This translates into CASSPRRSGGRTHLTNTGELFF.

J is TRBJ1-3 and V is TRBV19; unclear D gene. Trimming removed 9 bases at V and 4 bases at J, with 16 bases between. This CDR3 is built from 14 residues. CDR1 LNHDA and CDR2 SQIVND come from the germline V gene (reference sequence). CDR3 nucleotides: TGTGCCAGCGAAGCCCGTGGAGACGGAAACACCATATATTTT. This sequence encodes CASEARGDGNTIYF.

The sample holds a few counts of this clonotype. The chain is built from TRBV5-8 and TRBJ2-1; the D call may be TRBD1 or TRBD2 (5 bases each). The CDR3 is 16 residues long. V lost 4 bases and J lost 7, with 21 bases in between. Germline CDR1 and CDR2: SGHTS and YDEGEE. The CDR3 region is CASSAVRDGKWNEQFF. As DNA, the CDR3 is TGTGCCAGCAGCGCGGTCCGGGACGGGAAGTGGAATGAGCAGTTCTTC.

This chain uses TRBV2 with TRBJ1-5; TRBD1 might be the D (6 bases). Looked up from germline, CDR1 is SNHLY and CDR2 is FYNNEI. This CDR3 comprises 15 residues. Trimming stripped 1 base from V and 9 bases from J, with 16 bases between. The CDR3 protein is CASSEGPGAGSPQHF. Here the CDR3 DNA reads TGTGCCAGCAGTGAAGGTCCAGGGGCCGGGTCGCCCCAGCATTTT.

This clonotype has ten or more counts. The chain uses TRBV29-1 and TRBJ2-3, with 7 bases aligning to TRBD2. The CDR3 spans 13 residues. Trimming at V came to 4 bases and at J to 5 bases, leaving 6 bases not matched to a gene. Germline V lookup: CDR1 SQVTM, CDR2 ANQGSEA. The chain's CDR3 is CSVAGTTKDTQYF. The CDR3, as DNA: TGCAGCGTTGCCGGGACTACCAAAGATACGCAGTATTTT.